What follows are 10 T cell receptor beta chains derived from one specimen sequenced in a study of blood T cell repertoires in COVID-19. Clones were sequenced by immunoSEQ multiplex PCR, and TCRdb holds only the in-frame ones, with some missing. The table shows tens of thousands of clones, with approximately 88% occurring only once. Sequencing was done on a sample of peripheral blood. The receptors shown here come from a human donor in a cohort sampled during active COVID-19.

In DNA form, the CDR3 reads TGTGCCAGCAGTTTGGGACAGGGACTGCCCCAGCATTTT. As protein: CASSLGQGLPQHF. The rearrangement uses TRBV12-3 or TRBV12-4 and TRBJ1-5; 9 bases agree with TRBD1. Trimming at V came to 3 bases and at J to 9 bases, leaving 3 bases not matched to a gene. This CDR3 comprises 13 residues.

This clone was counted between two and nine times. The gene calls are TRBV19 and TRBJ2-2; possible D gene TRBD1, 6 bases. Germline CDR1 and CDR2: LNHDA and SQIVND (reference sequence). Trimming shortened V by 5 bases and J by 6 bases, and 13 bases separated the two germline ends. This CDR3 contains 14 residues. CDR3 nucleotide sequence: TGTGCCAGTAGTTGGGACAATTCGGCCGGGGAGCTGTTTTTT. It specifies CASSWDNSAGELFF. The full variable domain, with the rest looked up from reference TRBV19 and TRBJ2-2, is DGGITQSPKYLFRKEGQNVTLSCEQNLNHDAMYWYRQDPGQGLRLIYYSQIVNDFQKGDIAEGYSVSREKKESFPLTVTSAQKNPTAFYLCASSWDNSAGELFFGEGSRLTVL.

This clone was recorded once. The chain links TRBV5-4 to TRBJ2-6, with D possibly being TRBD2 (6 bases). Looked up from germline, CDR1 is SGHNT and CDR2 is YYREEE (reference sequence). This CDR3 has 16 amino acids. V lost 4 bases, J lost 0 bases, and 11 bases lay in between. This CDR3 is CASSGTRPSGANVLTF. The CDR3 region has the DNA TGTGCCAGCAGCGGGACTCGGCCCTCTGGGGCCAACGTCCTGACTTTC. Variable domain in full (rest from reference TRBV5-4 and TRBJ2-6): ETGVTQSPTHLIKTRGQQVTLRCSSQSGHNTVSWYQQALGQGPQFIFQYYREEENGRGNFPPRFSGLQFPNYSSELNVNALELDDSALYLCASSGTRPSGANVLTFGAGSRLTVL.

This clone was seen only a few times. The rearrangement uses TRBV6-5 and TRBJ2-7, with D possibly being TRBD1 (5 bases). The V end lost 7 bases, the J end lost 2 bases, and 12 bases lay between the germline ends. The CDR3 spans 13 residues. The germline CDR1 and CDR2 sequences are MNHEY and SVGAGI. CDR3 DNA sequence: TGTGCCAGCATAATTGACAGTCCCTACGAGCAGTACTTC. Protein: CASIIDSPYEQYF.

This chain joins TRBV5-4 and TRBJ2-3; 7 nucleotides align to TRBD1. The CDR3 extends over 16 amino acids. With V trimmed by 4 bases and J by 0 bases, 8 bases remained unmatched. Germline V gives CDR1 SGHNT, CDR2 YYREEE (reference sequence). The CDR3 bases are TGTGCCAGCAGCCCCGACAGGGTACTTAGCACAGATACGCAGTATTTT. Amino acids: CASSPDRVLSTDTQYF.

J is TRBJ2-7 and V is TRBV21-1; the tabulated D call, TRBD2, remains unverified against the DNA. TRBV21-1 is marked as a pseudogene. The CDR3 length is 16 residues. The DNA for the CDR3 is TGTGCCAGCAGCCGCCTAGTCGGGGGTGACCTCCTACGACGGTACTTC. Its protein product is CASSRLVGGDLLRRYF.

The chain couples TRBV5-1 to TRBJ2-3; D call uncertain. The CDR3 consists of 12 residues. Germline V gene sequence: CDR1 SGHRS, CDR2 YFSETQ. V lost 4 bases and J 2 bases, leaving 5 bases between the germline ends. In nucleotides, the CDR3 is TGCGCCAGCAGCCCAAACACAGATACGCAGTATTTT. This encodes CASSPNTDTQYF.

The V call is TRBV3-1 (or the pseudogene TRBV3-2), the J call TRBJ1-5, with D perhaps TRBD1 (5 bases). The germline V and J ends were trimmed by 2 bases and 6 bases, with 14 bases remaining between them. The CDR3 length is 15 residues. CDR1 is LGHDT, CDR2 YNNKEL, per germline (reference sequence). The CDR3, as DNA: TGTGCCAGCAGCCAACAGGGTCTAGAAGGTCAGCCCCAGCATTTT. This encodes CASSQQGLEGQPQHF.

The gene calls are TRBV7-9 and TRBJ2-3; the match to TRBD2 covers 11 bases. CDR3 length: 14 residues. V dropped 3 bases and J dropped 4; count of bases not matched to a gene: 0. CDR1 and CDR2 from the germline V gene are SEHNR and FQNEAQ (reference sequence). The DNA of the CDR3 is TGTGCCAGCAGCTTTAGCGGGGGGGCAGATACGCAGTATTTT. Its translation: CASSFSGGADTQYF.

The chain uses TRBV2 and TRBJ2-2; the D gene is possibly TRBD1 (5 bases). Between the trimmed V and J ends, which lost 1 base and 6 bases, there was a span of 9 bases. The V gene's germline CDR1 is SNHLY and CDR2 FYNNEI. This CDR3 spans 14 amino acids. The CDR3 DNA reads TGTGCCAGCAGTGAAGAAGGGGTAGCCGGGGAGCTGTTTTTT. Its translation is CASSEEGVAGELFF. Drawing the rest from reference TRBV2 and TRBJ2-2, the complete variable domain is EPEVTQTPSHQVTQMGQEVILRCVPISNHLYFYWYRQILGQKVEFLVSFYNNEISEKSEIFDDQFSVERPDGSNFTLKIRSTKLEDSAMYFCASSEEGVAGELFFGEGSRLTVL.